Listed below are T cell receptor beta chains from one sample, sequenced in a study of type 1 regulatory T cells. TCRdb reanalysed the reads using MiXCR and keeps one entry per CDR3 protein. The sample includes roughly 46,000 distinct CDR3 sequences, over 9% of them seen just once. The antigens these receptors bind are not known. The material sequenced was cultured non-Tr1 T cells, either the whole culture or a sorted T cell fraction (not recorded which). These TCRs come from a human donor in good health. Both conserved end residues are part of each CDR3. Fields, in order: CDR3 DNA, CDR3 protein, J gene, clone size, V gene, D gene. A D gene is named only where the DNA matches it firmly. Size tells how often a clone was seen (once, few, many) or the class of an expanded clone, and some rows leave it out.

TGTGCCAGCAGTTACCAGGGACATGCCTACGAGCAGTACTTC	CASSYQGHAYEQYF	TRBJ2-7	many	TRBV6-5	.
TGCAGTCCTAGCGGGAGTTCCTACAATGAGCAGTTCTTC	CSPSGSSYNEQFF	TRBJ2-1	few	TRBV20-1	TRBD2
TGTGCCAGCATTCGACAGGGAACGAACACTGAAGCTTTCTTT	CASIRQGTNTEAFF	TRBJ1-1	.	TRBV6-2/TRBV6-3	TRBD1
TGCAGTGCTAACCCTATTTCCGGGACCACAGAGAGAGAGACCCAGTACTTC	CSANPISGTTERETQYF	TRBJ2-5	few	TRBV20-1	.
TGCAGTGCGTACTCCTCCGGGACTAGCGCAAATGAGCAGTTCTTC	CSAYSSGTSANEQFF	TRBJ2-1	many	TRBV20-1	TRBD2
TGTGCCAGCAGGCAAAACCAGCGGGGGGAAGAGACCCAGTACTTC	CASRQNQRGEETQYF	TRBJ2-5	many	TRBV7-8	TRBD2
TGTGCCACCAGTGATTTGTTGGGACTAAGGTTCTTC	CATSDLLGLRFF	TRBJ2-1	.	TRBV24-1	TRBD2
TGTGCCAGCAGCTTGACGACAGGGGGTAGTCCAGAGACCCAGTACTTC	CASSLTTGGSPETQYF	TRBJ2-5	few	TRBV5-4	TRBD1
TGTGCCAGCAGTTTATCCGGGGCGGGGAAGTATGTGCAGTACTTC	CASSLSGAGKYVQYF	TRBJ2-7	few	TRBV27	.
TGTGCCAGCCTCGATCTAGCCAAAAACATTCAGTACTTC	CASLDLAKNIQYF	TRBJ2-4	many	TRBV6-5	.
TGCGCCAGCAGCCTGAGGGCGGCAGCCTACAATGAGCAGTTCTTC	CASSLRAAAYNEQFF	TRBJ2-1	few	TRBV5-1	.
TGTGCCTGGAGTCTCGGACAGGGGACTGAAGCTTTCTTT	CAWSLGQGTEAFF	TRBJ1-1	few	TRBV30	TRBD1
TGTGCCAGCAGAATCGGCAGCAATCAGCCCCAGCATTTT	CASRIGSNQPQHF	TRBJ1-5	many	TRBV12-3/TRBV12-4	.
TGTGCCAGCAGTTCGACAGGGAACACTGAAGCTTTCTTT	CASSSTGNTEAFF	TRBJ1-1	many	TRBV12-3/TRBV12-4	.
TGTGCCAGCAGCCAACCCACTAGCGGGAGATACGAGCAGTACTTC	CASSQPTSGRYEQYF	TRBJ2-7	.	TRBV7-3	TRBD2
TGTGCCACCAGTGACCAATGGTTGGAGACCCAGTACTTC	CATSDQWLETQYF	TRBJ2-5	few	TRBV24-1	.
TGCGCCAGCAGCTGGACAGGGGAACGAAACACCATATATTTT	CASSWTGERNTIYF	TRBJ1-3	many	TRBV5-1	TRBD1
TGCGCCAGCAGCTTGACGACTAGAGAAGGAGATGAGCAGTTCTTC	CASSLTTREGDEQFF	TRBJ2-1	few	TRBV5-1	.